Listed here is a single T cell receptor (beta chain). Its antigen is still unknown. A much larger clone lies one base from this, so it may be a read error. The entry originates in a study of tumor and adjacent non-tumor tissue in lung cancer. Study background: Stage I to III disease affected some 11 men and roughly five women aged about 30 to 85. Findings and caveats of the study: Tumor TCR diversity, when higher, was linked to shorter survival.

This sample's RNA came from whole unsorted tissue. This non-tumor lung sample came from over 3 cm beyond the tumor edge. The library came from three nested PCR rounds adapted from ARM-PCR protocols. TCRdb recomputed calls from the multiplex PCR reads with MiXCR, one row per CDR3 protein. The sample lists 90,000 to 110,000 distinct CDR3 sequences, 62% occurring once. Germline V gene lookup returns CDR1 MDHEN and CDR2 SYDVKM. The CDR3 has 11 residues. Sequencing used distant non-tumor lung tissue. The chain uses TRBV28 and TRBJ2-5; D perhaps matches TRBD2 (5 bases). This TCR came from a man in his sixties with non-small cell lung cancer. CDR3 protein: CAGSPEGTQYF. As DNA, the CDR3 is TGTGCCGGCAGCCCCGAGGGGACCCAGTACTTC.